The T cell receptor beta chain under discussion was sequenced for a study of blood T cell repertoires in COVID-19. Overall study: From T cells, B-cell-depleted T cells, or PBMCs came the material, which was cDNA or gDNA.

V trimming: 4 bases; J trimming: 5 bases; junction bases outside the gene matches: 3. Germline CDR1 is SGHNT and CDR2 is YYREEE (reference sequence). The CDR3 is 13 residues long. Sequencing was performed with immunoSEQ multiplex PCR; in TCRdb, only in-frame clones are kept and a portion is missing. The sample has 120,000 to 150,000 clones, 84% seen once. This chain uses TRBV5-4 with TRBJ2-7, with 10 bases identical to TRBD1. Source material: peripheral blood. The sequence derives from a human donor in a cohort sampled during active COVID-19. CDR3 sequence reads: CASSLTGGDEQYF. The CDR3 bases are TGTGCCAGCAGCCTGACAGGGGGCGACGAGCAGTACTTC.